Listed here are 21 T cell receptor beta chains from one sample, sequenced in a study of blood T cells in healthy people across ages. Then a second PCR, running roughly 7 to 11 cycles, was carried out with a sample-barcoded 5' primer and a J-beta primer mix. MiXCR, run by TCRdb on the 5' RACE reads, gives a single entry per CDR3 protein. The repertoire holds about 1.1 million distinct CDR3 sequences, with roughly two fifths as singletons. Material for sequencing was blood. Source of these receptors: a man in his late teens or twenties in good health.

This chain joins TRBV9 and TRBJ1-2; D may be TRBD1 (6 bases). The CDR3 length is 16 residues. Germline CDR1 and CDR2: SGDLS and YYNGEE. With 3 bases removed from V and 5 bases from J, the gap between germline ends came to 20 bases. The CDR3 region is CASSGYSGVGGYGYTF. CDR3 nucleotides: TGTGCCAGCAGCGGTTACTCAGGGGTTGGCGGTTATGGCTACACCTTC.

The chain combines TRBV6-2 or TRBV6-3 with TRBJ1-5; maybe TRBD1 (5 bases). This CDR3 comprises 14 residues. V lost 8 bases to trimming and J lost 4 bases, with 15 bases between them. From germline, CDR1 is MNHEY and CDR2 SVGEGT. The CDR3 coding sequence is TGTGCCAGCTGTCGTGGGACCTCTAATCAGCCCCAGCATTTT. It codes for CASCRGTSNQPQHF.

This clonotype came up a few times. The chain combines TRBV9 with TRBJ2-3, with D maybe TRBD1 (6 bases). The V end lost 3 bases, the J end lost 2 bases, and 16 bases lay between the germline ends. The germline V gene has CDR1 SGDLS and CDR2 YYNGEE. The CDR3 is 16 amino acids. The DNA for the CDR3 is TGTGCCAGCAGCGGGAGACAGGCCGGACTCACAGATACGCAGTATTTT. Translating gives CASSGRQAGLTDTQYF.

V is TRBV5-1 and J is TRBJ2-7; D not resolved. Germline lookup yields CDR1 SGHRS and CDR2 YFSETQ. The length of the CDR3 is 15 residues. V was trimmed by 0 bases and J by 6 bases, leaving 16 bases between them. The CDR3 loop is CASSLDSSAVREQYF. CDR3 in DNA: TGCGCCAGCAGCTTGGACAGCAGCGCCGTACGCGAGCAGTACTTC.

Comments on this clonotype: A junction boundary mismatches the germline segment, possibly from a read error. The J gene is TRBJ1-1, the V gene TRBV10-3, with TRBD1 as a possible D gene (5 bases). The CDR3 runs 13 residues. The V gene's germline CDR1 is ENHRY and CDR2 SYGVKD. For the CDR3, the DNA is TGTGCCATCAGTGTTGGGACCGGCACTAAAGCTTTCTTT. This encodes CAISVGTGTKAFF.

The chain couples TRBV6-1 to TRBJ2-1; either TRBD1 or TRBD2 may fit D (5 bases each). CDR1 is MNHNS, CDR2 SASEGT, per germline. V was shortened by 6 bases and J by 7 bases, with 13 bases between the two germline ends. The CDR3 loop spans 13 amino acids. In DNA form, the CDR3 reads TGTGCCAGCAGCGGGGCATCGCTGAATGAGCAGTTCTTC. Translating it yields CASSGASLNEQFF.

V gene TRBV29-1 combines with J gene TRBJ1-1; D is unclear. Germline CDR1 SQVTM, CDR2 ANQGSEA. V was cut by 5 bases and J by 4 bases, with 20 bases left in between. CDR3 length equals 15 residues. As DNA, the CDR3 is TGCAGCGTTAAGAGTCGGCTCGTTGAGGGCACTGAAGCTTTCTTT. Residues: CSVKSRLVEGTEAFF.

Only a few counts were recorded for this clonotype. V gene TRBV12-5 combines with J gene TRBJ2-3; no clear D gene. V was pared by 4 bases and J by 0 bases, with 8 bases between. This CDR3 spans 14 amino acids. CDR1 is LGHNT and CDR2 is FRNRAP in the germline V gene. In DNA form, the CDR3 reads TGTGCTAGTGGTTCCGAGACTAGCACAGATACGCAGTATTTT. Translation gives CASGSETSTDTQYF.

This clonotype has more than one count but fewer than ten. The chain links TRBV5-1 to TRBJ1-6; D is uncertain. Looked up from germline, CDR1 is SGHRS and CDR2 is YFSETQ. V lost 5 bases and J 7 bases, leaving 13 bases between the germline ends. This CDR3 contains 14 residues. CDR3 loop: CASRGIATNSPLHF. For the CDR3, the DNA is TGCGCCAGCAGAGGCATAGCGACGAATTCACCCCTCCACTTT.

This clonotype was counted a single time. V usage is TRBV6-1 and J usage is TRBJ1-1; TRBD1 matches at 7 bases. Per the germline V gene, CDR1 is MNHNS and CDR2 is SASEGT. This CDR3 has 14 residues. After removal of 7 bases from V and 1 base from J, the junction contained 6 bases not matched to a gene. This chain's CDR3 is CASKAGTANTEAFF. The CDR3 nucleotides are TGTGCCAGCAAGGCCGGGACAGCGAACACTGAAGCTTTCTTT.

The sample holds a few counts of this clonotype. The CDR3 DNA reads TGTGCCAGCAGTTCCAGGGGGCGTCGCGAGACCCAGTACTTC. As protein: CASSSRGRRETQYF. V gene TRBV28 combines with J gene TRBJ2-5; 8 bases are shared with TRBD1. J lost 5 bases, V lost 4 bases, and 6 bases had no gene match. In germline, CDR1 is MDHEN, CDR2 SYDVKM. This CDR3 has 14 residues.

This chain links TRBV4-3 with TRBJ2-5; the D gene is possibly TRBD1 (5 bases). The closer fit of TRBJ2-7 to the DNA end suggests the J call may be wrong. This CDR3 contains 16 residues. CDR1 LGHNA and CDR2 YSLEER come from the germline V gene. In DNA, the CDR3 is TGCGCCAGCAGCTTGTTAGGTGGTCAGGGATCACGCGAGCAGTACTTC. Translating it yields CASSLLGGQGSREQYF.

The rearrangement links TRBV6-5 to TRBJ2-1; D is ambiguous. The V end lost 0 bases, the J end lost 6 bases, and 21 bases lay between the germline ends. The CDR3 spans 18 residues. Germline CDR1 and CDR2: MNHEY and SVGAGI. The CDR3 coding sequence is TGTGCCAGCAGTTACTCAAATTTCCAGGACCCTGTTTTCAATGAGCAGTTCTTC. Translation: CASSYSNFQDPVFNEQFF.

The CDR3 nucleotides read TGCAGTGCTAGATCAACGACCCTTGGGACTGAAGCTTTCTTT. It translates to CSARSTTLGTEAFF. The rearrangement links TRBV20-1 to TRBJ1-1; D unclear. Per germline, CDR1 DFQATT and CDR2 SNEGSKA (reference sequence). The CDR3 spans 14 residues. Trimming pared 2 bases from V and 5 bases from J, leaving 15 bases between.

This clonotype turned up a few times. This chain connects TRBV4-2 to TRBJ1-5, with 7 bases identical to TRBD1. CDR1 LGHNA and CDR2 YNFKEQ come from the germline V gene. V lost 4 bases to trimming and J lost 5 bases; unmatched junction nucleotides: 17. CDR3 length: 18 amino acids. The CDR3 DNA reads TGTGCCAGCAGCCCCAGGGACAGAGACGCTTTTGGGGATCAGCCCCAGCATTTT. This sequence encodes CASSPRDRDAFGDQPQHF.

The rearrangement uses TRBV28 and TRBJ2-1; D gene uncertain. There are 15 residues in the CDR3. Germline V gives CDR1 MDHEN, CDR2 SYDVKM. The germline V and J ends were trimmed by 3 bases and 0 bases, with 9 bases remaining between them. CDR3 in DNA: TGTGCCAGCAGTTTTCAGGACCGCTCCTACAATGAGCAGTTCTTC. It specifies CASSFQDRSYNEQFF.

The rearrangement joins TRBV7-9 to TRBJ2-7, with D perhaps matching TRBD1 (6 bases). Trimming cost V 5 bases and J 4 bases, with 21 bases left between them. Germline CDR1 is SEHNR and CDR2 is FQNEAQ (reference sequence). The CDR3 runs to 16 residues. The CDR3 here is CASSALSGAPTYEQYF. DNA of the CDR3: TGTGCCAGCAGCGCCCTGTCAGGGGCGCCTACATACGAGCAGTACTTC.

In this sample, this clonotype turned up a few times. V is TRBV5-4 and J is TRBJ2-5, with D hard to call. The CDR3 totals 14 residues. V was pared by 3 bases and J by 3 bases, with 12 bases between. Per the germline V gene, CDR1 is SGHNT and CDR2 is YYREEE (reference sequence). As DNA, the CDR3 is TGTGCCAGCAGCTCTTTTTCCGGCGAAGAGACCCAGTACTTC. It encodes CASSSFSGEETQYF.

The V gene is TRBV28, the J gene TRBJ2-1, with D perhaps being TRBD1 or TRBD2 (6 bases each). V was shortened by 4 bases and J by 5 bases, with 15 bases between the two germline ends. CDR1 MDHEN and CDR2 SYDVKM come from the germline V gene. This CDR3 contains 15 residues. CDR3 coding DNA: TGTGCCAGCAGTTCGCGGATGGGGGGCCACAATGAGCAGTTCTTC. Its protein is CASSSRMGGHNEQFF.

This chain joins TRBV29-1 and TRBJ2-5; TRBD2 matches at 9 bases. The CDR3 consists of 15 residues. Per germline, CDR1 SQVTM and CDR2 ANQGSEA. V was clipped by 0 bases and J by 4 bases; unmatched bases: 6. DNA for the CDR3: TGCAGCGTTGAAGATCAAGGGCGGGGGGGAGAGACCCAGTACTTC. The encoded protein is CSVEDQGRGGETQYF.

The chain couples TRBV18 to TRBJ2-1; TRBD2 agrees at 10 bases. TRBJ2-7 matches the DNA end more closely, so the J call is doubtful. The germline gives CDR1 KGHSH, CDR2 LQKENI. CDR3 size: 15 residues. CDR3: CASSPGTSVYNEQYF. The CDR3 DNA reads as TGTGCCAGCTCACCCGGGACTAGCGTCTACAATGAGCAGTACTTC.